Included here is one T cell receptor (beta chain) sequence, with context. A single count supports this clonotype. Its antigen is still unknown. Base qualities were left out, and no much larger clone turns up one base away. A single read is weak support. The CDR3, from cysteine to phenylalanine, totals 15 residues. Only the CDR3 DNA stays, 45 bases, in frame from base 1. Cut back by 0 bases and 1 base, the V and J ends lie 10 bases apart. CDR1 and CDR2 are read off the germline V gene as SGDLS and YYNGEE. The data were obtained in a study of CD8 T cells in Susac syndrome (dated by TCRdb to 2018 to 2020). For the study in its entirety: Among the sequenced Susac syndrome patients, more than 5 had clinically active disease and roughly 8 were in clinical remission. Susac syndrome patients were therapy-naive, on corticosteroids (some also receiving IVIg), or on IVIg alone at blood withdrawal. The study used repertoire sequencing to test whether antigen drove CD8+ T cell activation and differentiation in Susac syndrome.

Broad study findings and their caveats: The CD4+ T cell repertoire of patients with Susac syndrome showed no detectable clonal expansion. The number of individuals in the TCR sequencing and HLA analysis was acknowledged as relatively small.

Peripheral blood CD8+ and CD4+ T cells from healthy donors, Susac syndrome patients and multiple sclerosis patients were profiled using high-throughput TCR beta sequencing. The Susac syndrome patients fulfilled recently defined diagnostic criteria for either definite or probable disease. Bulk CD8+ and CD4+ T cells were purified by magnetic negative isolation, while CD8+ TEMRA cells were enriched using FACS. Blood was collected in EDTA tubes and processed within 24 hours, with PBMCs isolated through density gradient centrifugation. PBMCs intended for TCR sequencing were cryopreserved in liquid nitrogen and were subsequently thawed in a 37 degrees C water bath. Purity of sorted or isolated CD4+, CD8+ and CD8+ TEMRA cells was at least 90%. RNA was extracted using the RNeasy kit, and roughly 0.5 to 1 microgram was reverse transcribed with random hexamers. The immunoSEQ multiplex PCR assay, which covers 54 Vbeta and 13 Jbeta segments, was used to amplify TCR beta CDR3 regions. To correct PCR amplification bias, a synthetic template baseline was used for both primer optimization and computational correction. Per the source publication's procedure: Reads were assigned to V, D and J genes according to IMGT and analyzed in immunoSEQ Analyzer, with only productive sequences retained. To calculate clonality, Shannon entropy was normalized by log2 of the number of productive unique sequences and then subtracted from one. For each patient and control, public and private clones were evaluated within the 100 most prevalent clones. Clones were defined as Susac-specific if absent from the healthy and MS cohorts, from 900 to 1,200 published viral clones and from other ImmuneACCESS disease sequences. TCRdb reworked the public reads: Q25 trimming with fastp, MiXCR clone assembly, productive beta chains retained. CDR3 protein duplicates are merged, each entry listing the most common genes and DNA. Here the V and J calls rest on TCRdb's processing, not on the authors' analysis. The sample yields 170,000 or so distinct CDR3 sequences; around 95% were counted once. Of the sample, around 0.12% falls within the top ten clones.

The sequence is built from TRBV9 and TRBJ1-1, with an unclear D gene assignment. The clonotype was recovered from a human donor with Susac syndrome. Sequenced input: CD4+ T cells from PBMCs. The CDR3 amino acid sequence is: CASSVVGSKNTEAFF. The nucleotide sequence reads TGTGCCAGCAGCGTAGTGGGGTCGAAGAACACTGAAGCTTTCTTT.